These 11 T cell receptor beta chains originate from one sample sequenced in a study of T cell repertoires in cytomegalovirus infection. TCRdb itself ran the reads through MiXCR, one entry per CDR3 protein. This sample has around 540,000 distinct CDR3 sequences; 33% occur once, and the top ten carry roughly 15%. No antigen is known for these receptors. The specimen was cultured PBMCs, collected from culture after CMV antigen stimulation. The source of these receptors is a human donor in good health (CMV status not recorded). Some clones in this sample may be carry-over from other donors' samples.

This clonotype was detected only a few times. This sequence joins TRBV7-2 and TRBJ2-1, with 9 nucleotides matching TRBD2. CDR3 length equals 16 residues. Germline CDR1 SGHTA, CDR2 FQGNSA. Trimming cost V 1 base and J 8 bases; bases outside gene matches: 9. CDR3 nucleotide sequence: TGTGCCAGCAGCTTAGACGGCGGGAGGGCCAAGGATGAGCAGTTCTTC. It translates to CASSLDGGRAKDEQFF.

V and J are TRBV29-1 and TRBJ2-1; D possibly corresponds to TRBD1 (6 bases). This CDR3 is built from 14 residues. The V and J ends lost 6 bases and 7 bases respectively, with 19 bases between them. Germline lookup yields CDR1 SQVTM and CDR2 ANQGSEA. The CDR3 is CSVARGGLANEQFF. CDR3 DNA: TGCAGCGTGGCCAGGGGTGGCCTTGCAAATGAGCAGTTCTTC.

This clonotype was counted only a few times. The V call is TRBV7-2, the J call TRBJ1-1; no clear D. Germline CDR1 and CDR2: SGHTA and FQGNSA. This CDR3 is built from 15 residues. V was pared by 2 bases and J by 1 base, with 11 bases between. CDR3 DNA: TGTGCCAGCAGCTTACAGGTTATGGGGAACACTGAAGCTTTCTTT. Amino acid sequence: CASSLQVMGNTEAFF.

This clonotype has only one observation. This rearrangement joins TRBV9 to TRBJ2-5, with TRBD2 as a possible D gene (5 bases). The V end was cut by 1 base, the J end by 2 bases, with 9 bases between. Germline lookup yields CDR1 SGDLS and CDR2 YYNGEE. This CDR3 comprises 14 residues. CDR3 in amino acids: CASSVTAEQETQYF. In DNA form, the CDR3 reads TGTGCCAGCAGCGTAACAGCGGAGCAAGAGACCCAGTACTTC.

This clonotype has a handful of counts. The chain carries TRBV7-2 and TRBJ1-2; D uncertain. This CDR3 comprises 16 residues. CDR1 and CDR2 from the germline V gene are SGHTA and FQGNSA. Trimming took off 2 bases at V and 0 bases at J, with 13 bases between the two ends. CDR3 protein: CASSLSGRRANYGYTF. The CDR3 DNA follows: TGTGCCAGCAGCTTAAGTGGCAGGCGAGCTAACTATGGCTACACCTTC.

The rearrangement joins TRBV7-8 to TRBJ2-7; D tentatively reads TRBD1 or TRBD2 (5 bases each). Trimming left V 4 bases short and J 3 bases short, with 13 bases between. The CDR3 has 14 amino acids. Germline V gene data show CDR1 as SGHVS and CDR2 as FQNEAQ. The DNA of the CDR3 is TGTGCCAGCAGCTCCGGGACCGCGAACTACGAGCAGTACTTC. The encoded protein is CASSSGTANYEQYF.

This clonotype was seen a handful of times. CDR3 residues: CATSGGGDTQYF. The CDR3, as DNA: TGTGCCACCTCGGGAGGCGGAGATACGCAGTATTTT. This rearrangement joins TRBV12-3 or TRBV12-4 to TRBJ2-3, with 7 bases matching TRBD2. Losses at the gene ends were 10 bases for V and 5 bases for J; bases not matched to a gene: 6. The length of the CDR3 is 12 residues.

Only a few counts were recorded for this clonotype. This chain uses TRBV11-2 with TRBJ2-7; 8 bases align to TRBD1. With V trimmed by 5 bases and J by 13 bases, 10 bases remained unmatched. The CDR3 is made up of 12 amino acids. CDR1 and CDR2 from the germline V gene are SGHAT and FQNNGV. In DNA, the CDR3 is TGTGCCAGCAGCCTTGGGACAGGAGGTACATACTTC. Translating gives CASSLGTGGTYF.

This clonotype was recorded only once. Since no conserved phenylalanine or tryptophan closes the CDR3, a read error is the likely cause. V is TRBV27 and J is TRBJ2-1; D not certain. The CDR3 extends over 14 amino acids. Germline lookup yields CDR1 MNHEY and CDR2 SMNVEV (reference sequence). V lost 8 bases and J 6 bases, leaving 17 bases between the germline ends. The CDR3 region is CASSVGPPRNEQFL. In DNA, the CDR3 is TGTGCCAGCTCAGTAGGACCTCCCCGCAATGAGCAGTTCTTA.

The chain recombines TRBV6-1 with TRBJ1-1; 7 nucleotides align to TRBD1. Unmatched junction bases numbered 11, after V lost 6 bases and J lost 4 bases. This CDR3 contains 15 residues. The germline V gene encodes CDR1 MNHNS and CDR2 SASEGT. The CDR3 loop is CASRQTRGGGTEAFF. Written as DNA, the CDR3 is TGTGCCAGCAGACAGACCAGGGGGGGGGGCACTGAAGCTTTCTTT.

J is TRBJ2-1 and V is TRBV7-2; D unresolved. Germline V lookup: CDR1 SGHTA, CDR2 FQGNSA. V lost 4 bases to trimming and J lost 5 bases, with 9 bases between them. The CDR3 spans 13 residues. CDR3 bases: TGTGCCAGCAGCTCGAGATTCGACAATGAGCAGTTCTTC. It encodes CASSSRFDNEQFF.